Presented here are 18 T cell receptor beta chains from one specimen sequenced in a study of regulatory T cells in long-lasting Graves disease. Time point specified: newly diagnosed GD, antithyroid drugs for less than 3 months. PBMC RNA was the source of the TCR library. Construction of the TCR beta libraries employed iRepertoire HTBI primers in conjunction with Arm-PCR of CDR3 regions. TCRdb ran MiXCR on the multiplex PCR reads and lists one entry per CDR3 protein. The sample lists hundreds of thousands of distinct CDR3 sequences; over 15% were seen once. These data were likewise used in another study, on T cells in Graves' hyperthyroidism and ophthalmopathy.

This specimen was peripheral blood mononuclear cells (PBMCs), taken at new diagnosis, from a patient treated with antithyroid drugs. These TCRs come from a man aged 40-50 years with Graves disease.

This clonotype was counted only a few times. The chain carries TRBV19 and TRBJ2-2, with D possibly matching TRBD1 (6 bases). CDR3 length: 15 amino acids. Trimming shortened V by 6 bases and J by 1 base, and 12 bases separated the two germline ends. The germline gives CDR1 LNHDA, CDR2 SQIVND (reference sequence). CDR3 amino acids: CASRIQGMNTGELFF. DNA for the CDR3: TGTGCCAGTAGAATACAGGGAATGAACACCGGGGAGCTGTTTTTT.

For this clonotype: A read error is the likely source, as a far larger clone sits one nucleotide away. The chain is built from TRBV12-3 or TRBV12-4 and TRBJ2-4; TRBD1 is a possible D gene (6 bases). The J call may be mistaken, given a closer DNA end match to TRBJ2-1. The CDR3 runs 14 residues. The CDR3 spells CASRLSTGKGTQFF. The CDR3, as DNA: TGTGCCAGCAGGCTCTCTACAGGGAAAGGGACCCAGTTCTTC.

The rearrangement uses TRBV5-1 and TRBJ2-2; 7 bases map to TRBD1. CDR3 size: 17 residues. Germline V gene lookup returns CDR1 SGHRS and CDR2 YFSETQ. V was clipped by 0 bases and J by 5 bases; unmatched bases: 10. The CDR3 nucleotides are TGCGCCAGCAGCTTGGACCCTGACAGGGAGAGGACCGGGGAGCTGTTTTTT. Its protein product is CASSLDPDRERTGELFF.

The chain employs TRBV5-1 and TRBJ2-4, with 8 bases fitting TRBD1. V dropped 0 bases and J dropped 0; count of bases not matched to a gene: 11. The germline V gene has CDR1 SGHRS and CDR2 YFSETQ. This CDR3 is built from 19 residues. The CDR3 DNA reads as TGCGCCAGCAGCTTGGGTGCAGGGGGCTCCCTCTTAGCCAAAAACATTCAGTACTTC. Translation gives CASSLGAGGSLLAKNIQYF.

The chain recombines TRBV3-1 with TRBJ1-1, with 7 bases matching TRBD1. V trimming: 6 bases; J trimming: 0 bases; junction bases outside the gene matches: 13. The CDR3 consists of 17 residues. Germline V gives CDR1 LGHDT, CDR2 YNNKEL (reference sequence). The CDR3 bases are TGTGCCAGCAGTGCATACCGACAGGGTCTCATGAACACTGAAGCTTTCTTT. It translates to CASSAYRQGLMNTEAFF.

In this sample, this clonotype turned up many times. The CDR3 DNA sequence: TGTGCCAGCAGTTCCGGGCCCGCCTACAATGAGCAGTTCTTC. Translating gives CASSSGPAYNEQFF. This chain links TRBV28 with TRBJ2-1, with D uncertain. CDR3 length equals 14 residues. V shed 4 bases and J shed 2 bases, with 9 bases lying between them. CDR1 and CDR2 (germline): MDHEN, SYDVKM.

This clonotype has at least ten counts. The rearrangement joins TRBV27 to TRBJ2-2; D not certain. This CDR3 has 16 amino acids. With 2 bases removed from V and 4 bases from J, the gap between germline ends came to 14 bases. Germline V gene data show CDR1 as MNHEY and CDR2 as SMNVEV (reference sequence). The DNA for the CDR3 is TGTGCCAGCAGTTTACCCGGCGCCATGACCACCGGGGAGCTGTTTTTT. This codes for CASSLPGAMTTGELFF.

V is TRBV7-2 and J is TRBJ1-3; perhaps TRBD1 as D (5 bases). The CDR3 covers 14 residues. The V end lost 5 bases, the J end lost 3 bases, and 11 bases lay between the germline ends. Germline loops: CDR1 SGHTA, CDR2 FQGNSA. The CDR3 sequence is CASSARVDGNTIYF. CDR3 coding DNA: TGTGCCAGCAGCGCCAGGGTGGATGGAAACACCATATATTTT.

The chain combines TRBV6-5 with TRBJ2-5; maybe TRBD1 (6 bases). Trimming took off 2 bases at V and 7 bases at J, with 8 bases between the two ends. Germline V CDR1 and CDR2: MNHEY, SVGAGI. The CDR3 is 12 residues long. The CDR3 region is CASSYQGPTQYF. In nucleotides, the CDR3 is TGTGCCAGCAGTTACCAGGGGCCGACCCAGTACTTC.

This clonotype was counted many times. An end of the junction does not agree with germline; a read error may underlie this. This sequence joins TRBV6-2 or TRBV6-3 and TRBJ2-7, with D perhaps matching TRBD2 (5 bases). This CDR3 has 12 residues. Germline V gives CDR1 MNHEY, CDR2 SVGEGT. As DNA, the CDR3 is TGCGCCAGCAGTGACGGGGTCTACGAGCAGTACTTC. This encodes CASSDGVYEQYF.

This clonotype has just a few counts. The chain uses TRBV18 and TRBJ2-6; the match to TRBD1 covers 9 bases. V was pared by 3 bases and J by 0 bases, with 3 bases of the junction left unmatched. This CDR3 has 17 residues. CDR1 is KGHSH, CDR2 LQKENI, per germline. CDR3 nucleotides: TGTGCCAGCTCACCGGGACAGGGCCCCTCTGGGGCCAACGTCCTGACTTTC. It specifies CASSPGQGPSGANVLTF.

A few counts support this clonotype. The V and J genes are TRBV6-2 or TRBV6-3 and TRBJ1-1; 9 nucleotides agree with TRBD1. V was clipped by 2 bases and J by 2 bases; unmatched bases: 6. The CDR3 runs to 16 residues. In germline, CDR1 is MNHEY, CDR2 SVGEGT. CDR3 region: CASSYARGQGNTEAFF. CDR3 nucleotide sequence: TGTGCCAGCAGTTACGCCCGGGGACAGGGAAACACTGAAGCTTTCTTT.

This clonotype occurred a few times. The chain couples TRBV10-2 to TRBJ1-1, with TRBD1 matching 8 bases. The CDR3 totals 15 residues. Germline assignment: CDR1 WSHSY and CDR2 SAAADI. With 4 bases clipped from V and 4 bases from J, the junction kept 8 bases outside the gene matches. CDR3 DNA sequence: TGCGCCAGCAGTGCCCGACAGGGGTCGGGCACTGAAGCTTTCTTT. This encodes CASSARQGSGTEAFF.

This clonotype was counted many times. Here the CDR3 DNA reads TGCAGTGCTAGAGTCCACTCCACAGATACGCAGTATTTT. This gives the protein CSARVHSTDTQYF. The chain uses TRBV20-1 and TRBJ2-3, with D uncertain. V lost 1 base and J lost 2, with 7 bases in between. The CDR3 is 13 residues long. Germline lookup yields CDR1 DFQATT and CDR2 SNEGSKA (reference sequence).

This clonotype was found a few times. The rearrangement uses TRBV10-3 and TRBJ2-5, with D perhaps assigned TRBD1 or TRBD2 (6 bases each). This CDR3 contains 15 residues. Germline assignment: CDR1 ENHRY and CDR2 SYGVKD. Trimming left V 2 bases short and J 1 base short, with 11 bases between. The CDR3 loop reads CAISEPRDTQETQYF. The CDR3 DNA reads as TGTGCCATCAGTGAGCCGCGGGACACCCAAGAGACCCAGTACTTC.

Ten or more counts support this clonotype. The chain is built from TRBV6-1 and TRBJ1-5, with D unclear. Trimming took 6 bases from V and 0 from J, leaving 12 bases between them. The length of the CDR3 is 15 residues. The germline V gene encodes CDR1 MNHNS and CDR2 SASEGT. CDR3 sequence: CASSPRVYSNQPQHF. In nucleotides, the CDR3 is TGTGCCAGCAGCCCACGGGTCTATAGCAATCAGCCCCAGCATTTT.

V is TRBV28 and J is TRBJ2-7; 7 bases agree with TRBD1. The V and J ends lost 8 bases and 3 bases, in that order; junction bases with no gene match: 13. The CDR3 is 15 residues long. Germline V lookup: CDR1 MDHEN, CDR2 SYDVKM. The CDR3 loop is CASLRGQGVSYEQYF. For the CDR3, the DNA is TGTGCCAGCCTCAGGGGCCAGGGGGTAAGCTACGAGCAGTACTTC.

About this clonotype itself: A read error is possible here, since a much larger clone lies one base away. Here the CDR3 reads CASSPTGDIQPQHF. The CDR3 region has the DNA TGTGCCAGCAGTCCTACAGGGGACATTCAGCCCCAGCATTTT. The chain links TRBV6-1 to TRBJ1-5; TRBD1 matches at 7 bases. This CDR3 is built from 14 residues. Trimming removed 5 bases from V and 6 bases from J; junction bases left unmatched: 7. Germline-derived CDR1 and CDR2 are MNHNS and SASEGT.